The 13 T cell receptor beta chains below come from one sample, sequenced in a study of blood T cell repertoires in COVID-19. Generated by immunoSEQ multiplex PCR, the TCRdb table keeps only in-frame clones and is missing some. This sample has around 140,000 clones, with 60% to 80% found just once. The sequenced material came from PBMCs or T cells enriched from blood (not recorded which). Receptors originate from a woman between 50 and 59 years old who had recovered from COVID-19.

This clone was observed a handful of times. This sequence joins TRBV12-3 or TRBV12-4 and TRBJ2-1; D uncertain. This CDR3 has 13 residues. Deletions cut 3 bases from V and 9 bases from J, with 12 bases between. In nucleotides, the CDR3 is TGTGCCAGCAGTTTCTCTCTGGGCTCTGAGCAGTTCTTC. Translation gives CASSFSLGSEQFF.

The chain recombines TRBV12-5 with TRBJ2-7; TRBD1 matches 10 bases. The V gene's germline CDR1 is LGHNT and CDR2 FRNRAP. This CDR3 is 13 amino acids long. V was clipped by 5 bases and J by 7 bases; unmatched bases: 5. The CDR3 coding sequence is TGTGCTAGTGGTATCGACAGGGGGCGGGAGCAGTACTTC. This codes for CASGIDRGREQYF.

The genes are TRBV27 and TRBJ1-3; 8 nucleotides align to TRBD1. The V segment lost 4 bases and the J segment 2 bases; nucleotides outside the gene matches: 1. This CDR3 has 14 residues. The germline V gene has CDR1 MNHEY and CDR2 SMNVEV (reference sequence). CDR3 DNA: TGTGCCAGCAGTTCGGACAGGGCTGGAAACACCATATATTTT. Protein sequence: CASSSDRAGNTIYF.

V usage is TRBV11-2 and J usage is TRBJ1-4; 9 bases agree with TRBD1. This CDR3 has 16 residues. After removal of 2 bases from V and 4 bases from J, the junction contained 5 bases not matched to a gene. CDR1 is SGHAT and CDR2 is FQNNGV in the germline V gene. CDR3: CASSLNPGQGNEKLFF. CDR3 in DNA: TGTGCCAGCAGCTTAAATCCGGGACAGGGTAATGAAAAACTGTTTTTT.

This chain connects TRBV4-1 to TRBJ2-7; 7 bases line up with TRBD2. CDR3 length: 14 amino acids. Germline CDR1 is MGHRA and CDR2 is YSYEKL. V gave up 1 base and J gave up 4 bases; unmatched junction bases: 4. The CDR3 bases are TGCGCCAGCAGCCAAGGGGCTAGCGGTTACGAGCAGTACTTC. Translated: CASSQGASGYEQYF.

The chain links TRBV19 to TRBJ2-1; 13 nucleotides line up with TRBD2. Germline loops: CDR1 LNHDA, CDR2 SQIVND (reference sequence). The V and J ends lost 7 bases and 9 bases, in that order; junction bases with no gene match: 15. The CDR3 totals 17 residues. CDR3 loop: CASTPPHGTSGIVEQFF. CDR3 bases: TGTGCCAGTACCCCTCCCCACGGGACTAGCGGGATCGTTGAGCAGTTCTTC.

This clone was detected a few times. The J gene is TRBJ1-3, the V gene TRBV23-1; unclear D gene. TRBV23-1 is sorted into the ORF group, with uncertain function. The CDR3 has 15 amino acids. V shed 2 bases and J shed 0 bases, with 8 bases lying between them. The CDR3 DNA reads TGCGCCAGCAGTCAACTACCTAACTCTGGAAACACCATATATTTT. Translation gives CASSQLPNSGNTIYF.

The rearrangement links TRBV6-1 to TRBJ2-3, with a possible D match to TRBD2 (5 bases). This CDR3 is 14 amino acids long. Trimming took off 0 bases at V and 3 bases at J, with 7 bases between the two ends. From germline, CDR1 is MNHNS and CDR2 SASEGT. The CDR3 spells CASSEAGVTDTQYF. The DNA for the CDR3 is TGTGCCAGCAGTGAAGCGGGAGTGACAGATACGCAGTATTTT.

CDR3 loop: CASSSRDGYTF. For the CDR3, the DNA is TGTGCCAGCAGCTCCAGGGATGGCTACACCTTC. This chain connects TRBV9 to TRBJ1-2; D perhaps matches TRBD1 (5 bases). The V end was cut by 4 bases, the J end by 6 bases, with 7 bases between. The CDR3 runs to 11 residues. Germline values: CDR1 SGDLS, CDR2 YYNGEE.

The V gene is TRBV20-1, the J gene TRBJ2-5, with 12 nucleotides matching TRBD2. Trimming removed 3 bases from V and 5 bases from J; junction bases left unmatched: 7. The CDR3 runs to 15 residues. The germline V gene has CDR1 DFQATT and CDR2 SNEGSKA (reference sequence). CDR3 DNA sequence: TGCAGTGCTAGTACCGGGACTAGCGGGTGGGAGACCCAGTACTTC. Amino acids: CSASTGTSGWETQYF.

The CDR3 DNA reads as TGTGCCAGCAGGAACAGGGGGCTTGCGAACACTGAAGCTTTCTTT. Protein product: CASRNRGLANTEAFF. This chain joins TRBV6-6 and TRBJ1-1; TRBD1 matches 9 bases. The CDR3 spans 15 residues. CDR1 and CDR2 (germline): MNHNY, SVGAGI (reference sequence). Losses at the gene ends were 6 bases for V and 1 base for J; bases not matched to a gene: 6.

This chain links TRBV3-1 (or the pseudogene TRBV3-2) with TRBJ2-7; TRBD2 matches 8 bases. The CDR3 has 15 residues. Germline CDR1 reads LGHDT; CDR2 reads YNNKEL (reference sequence). V shed 1 base and J 3 bases; nucleotides not matched to a gene: 5. CDR3 in amino acids: CASSQGNSGNYEQYF. The CDR3, as DNA: TGTGCCAGCAGCCAAGGTAATAGCGGGAACTACGAGCAGTACTTC.

This chain links TRBV18 with TRBJ1-5; perhaps TRBD1 as D (5 bases). Germline lookup yields CDR1 KGHSH and CDR2 LQKENI. The CDR3 consists of 14 residues. Between the trimmed V and J ends, which lost 5 bases and 3 bases, there was a span of 11 bases. The CDR3 reads CASSTARDNQPQHF. The CDR3 region has the DNA TGTGCCAGCTCAACCGCCAGGGACAATCAGCCCCAGCATTTT.